These 22 T cell receptor beta chains share one sample of origin, sequenced in a study of T cells in Graves' hyperthyroidism and ophthalmopathy. Amplification targeted TCR beta CDR3 regions from RNA transcripts. The primer set for the first-round RT-PCR of the TCR CDR3 was HTBI. TCRdb used MiXCR to reprocess the multiplex PCR reads, holding one entry per CDR3 protein. The sample includes around 390,000 distinct CDR3 sequences, more than 12% seen only once; the top ten take roughly 21%. Sequencing was done on a sample of blood. The source of these receptors is a woman aged 25 to 45 with Graves' ophthalmopathy.

There are many counts of this clonotype. The chain carries TRBV27 and TRBJ2-3; no definite D call. Trimming removed 2 bases from V and 2 bases from J, with 14 bases in between. The CDR3 covers 16 residues. In germline, CDR1 is MNHEY, CDR2 SMNVEV (reference sequence). Here the CDR3 reads CASSLVSTTYTDTQYF. The CDR3 DNA is TGTGCCAGCAGTTTAGTGTCTACTACTTACACAGATACGCAGTATTTT.

This clonotype was recorded many times. This rearrangement joins TRBV18 to TRBJ1-1, with D unclear. This CDR3 spans 14 amino acids. The germline V gene encodes CDR1 KGHSH and CDR2 LQKENI. The V gene lost 3 bases and the J gene lost 0 bases, with 8 bases spanning the gap. In DNA, the CDR3 is TGTGCCAGCTCACCGGCTGCAATGAACACTGAAGCTTTCTTT. It translates to CASSPAAMNTEAFF.

There are many counts of this clonotype. J is TRBJ1-1 and V is TRBV6-1; the D gene is possibly TRBD1 (5 bases). The V and J ends lost 8 bases and 5 bases respectively, with 15 bases between them. Germline CDR1 is MNHNS and CDR2 is SASEGT. The length of the CDR3 is 13 residues. The CDR3 spells CASQGVVGTEAFF. The CDR3, as DNA: TGTGCCAGCCAGGGAGTAGTTGGGACTGAAGCTTTCTTT.

Ten or more counts support this clonotype. The chain has TRBV11-2 and TRBJ2-1, with unresolved D. CDR3 length equals 14 residues. V was trimmed by 0 bases and J by 14 bases, leaving 17 bases between them. The germline CDR1 and CDR2 sequences are SGHAT and FQNNGV. In nucleotides, the CDR3 is TGTGCCAGCAGCTTAGATCGGCAGATCGAGACGAAGTTCTTC. Amino acids: CASSLDRQIETKFF. The full variable domain, its missing parts supplied by reference TRBV11-2 and TRBJ2-1, is EAGVAQSPRYKIIEKRQSVAFWCNPISGHATLYWYQQILGQGPKLLIQFQNNGVVDDSQLPKDRFSAERLKGVDSTLKIQPAKLEDSAVYLCASSLDRQIETKFFGPGTRLTVL.

This clonotype was detected ten times or more. This sequence joins TRBV20-1 and TRBJ1-5, with D hard to call. Germline values: CDR1 DFQATT, CDR2 SNEGSKA (reference sequence). The CDR3 has 14 residues. The V gene lost 4 bases and the J gene lost 2 bases, with 12 bases spanning the gap. CDR3 nucleotides: TGCAGTGCTACGGTGGTACAAGGCAATCAGCCCCAGCATTTT. Protein product: CSATVVQGNQPQHF.

This clonotype was picked up many times. The V and J genes are TRBV20-1 and TRBJ2-5; perhaps D is TRBD1 or TRBD2 (5 bases each). The CDR3 consists of 12 residues. The germline gives CDR1 DFQATT, CDR2 SNEGSKA (reference sequence). The CDR3 loop reads CSASWGQETQYF. The CDR3, as DNA: TGCAGCGCATCCTGGGGGCAAGAGACCCAGTACTTC.

This clonotype was found many times. V is TRBV6-5 and J is TRBJ2-3, with 12 bases fitting TRBD2. The CDR3 has 15 residues. J gave up 5 bases and V 0 bases, and 0 bases lay outside the gene matches. CDR1 is MNHEY and CDR2 is SVGAGI in the germline V gene. CDR3 residues: CASSYSTSGGDTQYF. The DNA for the CDR3 is TGTGCCAGCAGTTACTCGACTAGCGGGGGAGATACGCAGTATTTT.

The gene calls are TRBV7-9 and TRBJ2-4; D may match TRBD1 or TRBD2 (6 bases each). The V and J ends lost 1 base and 7 bases respectively, with 11 bases between them. Germline loops: CDR1 SEHNR, CDR2 FQNEAQ (reference sequence). The CDR3 consists of 14 residues. CDR3 residues: CASSLVGGKNIQYF. The CDR3, as DNA: TGTGCCAGCAGCTTAGTAGGGGGGAAGAACATTCAGTACTTC.

This clonotype came up many times. The chain recombines TRBV7-9 with TRBJ2-1; 12 nucleotides line up with TRBD2. This CDR3 spans 15 amino acids. Losses at the gene ends were 5 bases for V and 5 bases for J; bases not matched to a gene: 4. Germline V gene sequence: CDR1 SEHNR, CDR2 FQNEAQ (reference sequence). CDR3 bases: TGTGCCAGCAGCCCCCGGACTAGCGGGGACAATGAGCAGTTCTTC. Translating it yields CASSPRTSGDNEQFF.

Ten or more counts support this clonotype. J is TRBJ2-7 and V is TRBV29-1; TRBD1 matches at 10 bases. The CDR3 covers 13 residues. V gave up 1 base and J gave up 5 bases; unmatched junction bases: 2. Germline V gene sequence: CDR1 SQVTM, CDR2 ANQGSEA. CDR3 bases: TGCAGCGTTGAAGGGACAGGGGGGAACGAGCAGTACTTC. Amino acids: CSVEGTGGNEQYF.

This clonotype was observed a few times. V is TRBV6-4 and J is TRBJ1-1; TRBD1 might be the D (5 bases). The germline V gene encodes CDR1 MRHNA and CDR2 SNTAGT. The V and J ends lost 7 bases and 11 bases respectively, with 17 bases between them. The CDR3 has 12 amino acids. CDR3 DNA: TGTGCCAGCAAGGATGGGGCTGCCTGGGCTTTCTTT. Residues: CASKDGAAWAFF.

This clonotype was detected many times. The genes are TRBV27 and TRBJ1-1, with TRBD1 identical over 7 bases. Germline V gene sequence: CDR1 MNHEY, CDR2 SMNVEV (reference sequence). V lost 7 bases to trimming and J lost 5 bases; unmatched junction nucleotides: 13. This CDR3 has 15 residues. CDR3 loop: CASTLTDREGTEAFF. CDR3 nucleotides: TGTGCCAGCACCTTGACCGACAGGGAAGGGACTGAAGCTTTCTTT.

Comment on this clonotype: A clone one base away is much larger, so this may be a read error. The rearrangement links TRBV2 to TRBJ2-5; D might be TRBD2 (5 bases). CDR1 SNHLY and CDR2 FYNNEI come from the germline V gene. This CDR3 comprises 15 residues. The ends were cut back, 4 bases at V and 2 bases at J, with 14 bases in the middle. CDR3 residues: CASSAGGGGQETQYF. The CDR3 DNA follows: TGTGCCAGCAGTGCGGGCGGAGGAGGTCAAGAGACCCAGTACTTC.

This clonotype was counted many times. The chain joins TRBV29-1 to TRBJ2-7; 7 nucleotides agree with TRBD1. The junction had 3 bases not matched to a gene; V was cut back by 5 bases and J by 5 bases. The CDR3 spans 11 residues. Per the germline V gene, CDR1 is SQVTM and CDR2 is ANQGSEA. The CDR3 nucleotides read TGCAGCGTTTTAGGGGGCAACGAGCAGTACTTC. It encodes CSVLGGNEQYF.

The table lists this clonotype with many counts. The chain has TRBV7-2 and TRBJ1-1, with a possible D match to TRBD1 (6 bases). This CDR3 spans 19 amino acids. The V end lost 4 bases, the J end lost 1 base, and 25 bases lay between the germline ends. Germline V CDR1 and CDR2: SGHTA, FQGNSA. The DNA of the CDR3 is TGTGCCAGCAGCTCCTTAGCCTGGACAGACTCAGGCAAGAACACTGAAGCTTTCTTT. Encoded protein: CASSSLAWTDSGKNTEAFF.

There are many counts of this clonotype. The chain uses TRBV6-1 and TRBJ1-2, with D perhaps TRBD1 (5 bases). The germline gives CDR1 MNHNS, CDR2 SASEGT. V was trimmed by 7 bases and J by 2 bases, leaving 20 bases between them. The CDR3 loop spans 16 amino acids. Written as DNA, the CDR3 is TGTGCCAGCACCTACTCCCAGGGTCGGGGGAACTATGGCTACACCTTC. It specifies CASTYSQGRGNYGYTF.

A remark on this clonotype: At one end, the junction sequence differs from germline, possibly due to a read error. The rearrangement uses TRBV6-5 and TRBJ2-2; D possibly corresponds to TRBD2 (6 bases). CDR1 MNHEY and CDR2 SVGAGI come from the germline V gene. This CDR3 is 15 amino acids long. CDR3 nucleotides: TGTGCCAGCAGTTACTCAGGAGGGGAAACCGGGGAGCCGTTTTTT. It yields the protein CASSYSGGETGEPFF.

This clonotype was picked up many times. Written as DNA, the CDR3 is TGTGCCAGCAGCGTAGATGAGCGGGGGGGCAGCTACAATGAGCAGTTCTTC. It is translated as CASSVDERGGSYNEQFF. The gene calls are TRBV9 and TRBJ2-1; 10 bases are a match to TRBD2. The germline V gene encodes CDR1 SGDLS and CDR2 YYNGEE. Germline trimming cut 0 bases from V and 3 bases from J; bases unmatched to any gene: 6. This CDR3 comprises 17 residues.

This clonotype was seen ten or more times. The CDR3 sequence: CASTLYRGDEQFF. The CDR3 coding sequence is TGTGCCAGCACCCTATACAGGGGCGATGAGCAGTTCTTC. The chain links TRBV12-3 or TRBV12-4 to TRBJ2-1; 7 positions agree with TRBD1. V lost 7 bases to trimming and J lost 8 bases; unmatched junction nucleotides: 8. The CDR3 covers 13 residues.

This clonotype was recorded a few times. The CDR3 loop is CASSPQGSHEQYF. For the CDR3, the DNA is TGTGCCAGCAGCCCTCAGGGTTCCCACGAGCAGTACTTC. The chain uses TRBV5-5 and TRBJ2-7; D is perhaps TRBD1 (5 bases). V lost 4 bases, J lost 5 bases, and 13 bases lay in between. CDR1 is SGHKS and CDR2 is YYEKEE in the germline V gene (reference sequence). The CDR3 extends over 13 amino acids.

This clonotype was observed a handful of times. A much larger clonotype is one base distant, so this may be a read error. Lacking the conserved final phenylalanine or tryptophan, this CDR3 likely reflects a read error. The V and J genes are TRBV20-1 and TRBJ1-1; a possible D gene is TRBD1 (6 bases). Deletions cut 7 bases from V and 3 bases from J, with 12 bases between. The CDR3 is 12 residues long. Germline CDR1 DFQATT, CDR2 SNEGSKA (reference sequence). CDR3 in DNA: TGCAGTGAAGAGGGGGTGGACACTGAAGCTTTCCTT. This codes for CSEEGVDTEAFL.

This clonotype was recorded at least ten times. The V gene is TRBV3-1, the J gene TRBJ2-3; 7 bases agree with TRBD1. Germline CDR1 and CDR2: LGHDT and YNNKEL (reference sequence). Losses at the gene ends were 5 bases for V and 11 bases for J; bases not matched to a gene: 13. This CDR3 is built from 14 residues. CDR3 nucleotides: TGTGCCAGCAGCTCCACCACCAAGACAGGGAAGCAGTATTTT. Translation gives CASSSTTKTGKQYF.